The present T cell receptor (beta chain) was sequenced within a study of blood T cells in healthy people across ages. Every sample gave at least 6 micrograms of total RNA when it was extracted. With a J-beta primer mix and a sample-barcoded 5' primer, a second PCR ran about 6 to 11 cycles. Each cDNA was tagged by a template-switch adaptor containing 12 random nucleotides. TCRdb re-analysed the 5' RACE reads in MiXCR, keeping a single row per CDR3 protein. The data show 850,000 to 1,300,000 distinct CDR3 sequences, 45% seen once. The CDR3 has 16 residues. Unmatched junction bases numbered 5, after V lost 9 bases and J lost 2 bases. Germline lookup yields CDR1 MRHNA and CDR2 SNTAGT.

The sequenced material came from blood. The clonotype originates from a woman aged 55 to 70 in good health. The gene calls are TRBV6-4 and TRBJ2-2; TRBD2 matches 14 bases. This CDR3 is CARSGTSGGNTGELFF. The DNA of the CDR3 is TGTGCCAGAAGCGGGACTAGCGGGGGAAACACCGGGGAGCTGTTTTTT.